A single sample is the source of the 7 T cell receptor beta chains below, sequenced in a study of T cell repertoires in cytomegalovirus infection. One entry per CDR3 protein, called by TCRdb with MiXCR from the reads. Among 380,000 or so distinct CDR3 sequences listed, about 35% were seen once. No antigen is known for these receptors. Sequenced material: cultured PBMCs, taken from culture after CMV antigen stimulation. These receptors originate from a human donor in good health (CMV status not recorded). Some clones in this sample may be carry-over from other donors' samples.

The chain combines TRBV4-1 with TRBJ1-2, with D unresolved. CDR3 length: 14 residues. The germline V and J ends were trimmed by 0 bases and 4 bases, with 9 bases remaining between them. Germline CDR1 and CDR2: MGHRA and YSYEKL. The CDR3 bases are TGCGCCAGCAGCCAAGATCAAGGGTCCTATGGCTACACCTTC. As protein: CASSQDQGSYGYTF.

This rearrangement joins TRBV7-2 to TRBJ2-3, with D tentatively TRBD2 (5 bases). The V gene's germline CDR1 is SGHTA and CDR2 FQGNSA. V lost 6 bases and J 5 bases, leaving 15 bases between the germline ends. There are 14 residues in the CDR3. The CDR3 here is CASRRGGGVDTQYF. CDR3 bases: TGTGCCAGCAGGAGAGGCGGAGGAGTAGATACGCAGTATTTT. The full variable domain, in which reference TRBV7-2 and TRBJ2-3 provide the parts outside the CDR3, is GAGVSQSPSNKVTEKGKDVELRCDPISGHTALYWYRQSLGQGLEFLIYFQGNSAPDKSGLPSDRFSAERTGGSVSTLTIQRTQQEDSAVYLCASRRGGGVDTQYFGPGTRLTVL.

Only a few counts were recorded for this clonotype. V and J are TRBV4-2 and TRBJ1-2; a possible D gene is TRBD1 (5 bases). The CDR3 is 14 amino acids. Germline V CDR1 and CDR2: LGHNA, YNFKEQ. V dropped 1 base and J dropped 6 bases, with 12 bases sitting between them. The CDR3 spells CASSQGWGPNGYTF. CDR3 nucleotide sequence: TGTGCCAGCAGCCAAGGCTGGGGACCTAATGGCTACACCTTC.

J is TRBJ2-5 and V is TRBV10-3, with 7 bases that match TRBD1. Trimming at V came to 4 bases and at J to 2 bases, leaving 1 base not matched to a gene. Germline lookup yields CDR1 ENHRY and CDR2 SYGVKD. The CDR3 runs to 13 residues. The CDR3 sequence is CAISGTGQETQYF. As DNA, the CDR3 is TGTGCCATCAGTGGGACAGGTCAAGAGACCCAGTACTTC.

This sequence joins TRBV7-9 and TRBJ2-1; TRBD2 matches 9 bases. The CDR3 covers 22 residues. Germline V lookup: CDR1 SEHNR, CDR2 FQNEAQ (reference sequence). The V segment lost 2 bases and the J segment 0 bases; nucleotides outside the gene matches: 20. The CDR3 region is CASSLPNLRLAGPPSSYNEQFF. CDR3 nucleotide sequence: TGTGCCAGCAGCTTACCCAACTTACGGCTAGCGGGGCCCCCCAGCTCCTACAATGAGCAGTTCTTC.

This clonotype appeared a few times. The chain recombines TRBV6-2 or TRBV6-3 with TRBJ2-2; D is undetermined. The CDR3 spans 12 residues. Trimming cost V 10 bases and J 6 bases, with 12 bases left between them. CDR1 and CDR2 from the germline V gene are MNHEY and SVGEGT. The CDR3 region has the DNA TGTGCCACCTATAGTTTTTCCGGGGAGCTGTTTTTT. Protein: CATYSFSGELFF.

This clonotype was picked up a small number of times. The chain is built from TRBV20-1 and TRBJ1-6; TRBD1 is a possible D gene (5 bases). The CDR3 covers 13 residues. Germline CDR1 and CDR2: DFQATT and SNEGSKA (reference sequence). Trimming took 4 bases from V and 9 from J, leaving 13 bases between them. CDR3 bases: TGCAGTGCTACAGTAGGGGATGGTTCACCCCTCCACTTT. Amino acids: CSATVGDGSPLHF.